Presented here are 16 T cell receptor beta chains from one specimen sequenced in a study of radiotherapy plus CTLA-4 blockade in lung cancer. The protocol was immunoSEQ multiplex PCR, while the TCRdb copy is restricted to in-frame clones and leaves out a portion. In the table there are around 63,000 clones, approximately 76% of which are singletons. The source was peripheral blood, collected from a patient treated with radiotherapy plus ipilimumab. These receptors were taken from a human donor with non-small cell lung cancer whose response to radiotherapy plus ipilimumab could not be evaluated. Some clones in this sample may be carry-over from other donors' samples.

J is TRBJ2-5 and V is TRBV2, with 9 bases aligning to TRBD2. This CDR3 region has 15 residues. Germline CDR1 is SNHLY and CDR2 is FYNNEI. Trimming at V came to 9 bases and at J to 2 bases, leaving 10 bases not matched to a gene. Here the CDR3 DNA reads TGTGCCAGGGAGTTAGAGAGCGGGGGGCAAGAGACCCAGTACTTC. It encodes CARELESGGQETQYF.

The rearrangement joins TRBV27 to TRBJ2-7, with TRBD2 identical over 8 bases. The CDR3 has 15 residues. V dropped 5 bases and J dropped 2; count of bases not matched to a gene: 8. CDR1 and CDR2 from the germline V gene are MNHEY and SMNVEV (reference sequence). In DNA, the CDR3 is TGTGCCAGCAGTCGACCCGGGGGGGCCCCCTACGAGCAGTACTTC. Translation: CASSRPGGAPYEQYF.

V and J are TRBV6-6 and TRBJ1-2; 8 nucleotides match TRBD1. The CDR3 contains 14 residues. The V gene's germline CDR1 is MNHNY and CDR2 SVGAGI (reference sequence). V dropped 0 bases and J dropped 3; count of bases not matched to a gene: 0. The CDR3 DNA follows: TGTGCCAGCAGTTACTCGGACAGGGACTATGGCTACACCTTC. As protein: CASSYSDRDYGYTF.

Concerning this clone: Other DNA sequences within the sample encode an identical CDR3. The chain employs TRBV19 and TRBJ2-7; TRBD1 aligns across 7 bases. Trimming cost V 1 base and J 4 bases; bases outside gene matches: 4. This CDR3 has 14 amino acids. Germline V lookup: CDR1 LNHDA, CDR2 SQIVND (reference sequence). This CDR3 reads CASSIGTGGYEQYF. In nucleotides, the CDR3 is TGTGCCAGTAGTATAGGGACAGGTGGGTACGAGCAGTACTTC.

In this sample, this clone turned up once. The chain combines TRBV9 with TRBJ1-2; 8 bases line up with TRBD1. In germline, CDR1 is SGDLS, CDR2 YYNGEE. Trimming at V came to 4 bases and at J to 4 bases, leaving 6 bases not matched to a gene. CDR3 length: 14 amino acids. DNA of the CDR3: TGTGCCAGCAGCACTCCGGACAGGGTCTATGGCTACACCTTC. Translated: CASSTPDRVYGYTF.

The chain is built from TRBV7-2 and TRBJ2-1, with 8 bases that match TRBD1. CDR1 SGHTA and CDR2 FQGNSA come from the germline V gene. Trimming took 0 bases from V and 4 from J; bases not matched to a gene: 8. The CDR3 has 17 residues. Here the CDR3 DNA reads TGTGCCAGCAGCTTAGCGGGACAGGAGGGTACTTACAATGAGCAGTTCTTC. It yields the protein CASSLAGQEGTYNEQFF.

This clone was observed a few times. The CDR3 region is CASSLSQGSNQPQHF. The CDR3 coding sequence is TGTGCCAGCAGCTTATCCCAGGGGTCAAATCAGCCCCAGCATTTT. J is TRBJ1-5 and V is TRBV7-8, with D perhaps TRBD1 (6 bases). CDR3 length: 15 amino acids. CDR1 and CDR2 from the germline V gene are SGHVS and FQNEAQ. Deletions cut 2 bases from V and 4 bases from J, with 12 bases between.

The J gene is TRBJ2-7, the V gene TRBV29-1; D gene unclear. The CDR3 covers 15 residues. V was cut by 2 bases and J by 0 bases, with 14 bases left in between. Germline V gene data show CDR1 as SQVTM and CDR2 as ANQGSEA. The DNA of the CDR3 is TGCAGCGTTGAATTTGAGGTTTTGAGCTCCTACGAGCAGTACTTC. This translates into CSVEFEVLSSYEQYF.

The V call is TRBV5-5, the J call TRBJ1-1; tentatively, D is TRBD1 (5 bases). Germline values: CDR1 SGHKS, CDR2 YYEKEE (reference sequence). The CDR3 length is 14 residues. V lost 5 bases and J lost 4, with 15 bases in between. DNA for the CDR3: TGTGCCAGCAGACTTAGCCAGGGAAGCACTGAAGCTTTCTTT. It yields the protein CASRLSQGSTEAFF.

The chain has TRBV19 and TRBJ2-3; the match to TRBD2 covers 12 bases. This CDR3 is built from 16 residues. Germline loops: CDR1 LNHDA, CDR2 SQIVND (reference sequence). The V and J ends lost 6 bases and 3 bases, in that order; junction bases with no gene match: 7. CDR3 sequence: CASSFQTSGGTDTQYF. DNA for the CDR3: TGTGCCAGTAGCTTCCAGACTAGCGGGGGTACAGATACGCAGTATTTT. The whole variable domain, filled in from reference TRBV19 and TRBJ2-3, reads DGGITQSPKYLFRKEGQNVTLSCEQNLNHDAMYWYRQDPGQGLRLIYYSQIVNDFQKGDIAEGYSVSREKKESFPLTVTSAQKNPTAFYLCASSFQTSGGTDTQYFGPGTRLTVL.

The genes are TRBV5-4 and TRBJ1-4; perhaps TRBD1 as D (6 bases). The CDR3 sequence is 16 residues long. The V end lost 0 bases, the J end lost 0 bases, and 9 bases lay between the germline ends. Germline V lookup: CDR1 SGHNT, CDR2 YYREEE (reference sequence). This CDR3 reads CASSLAQGPTNEKLFF. For the CDR3, the DNA is TGTGCCAGCAGCTTGGCCCAGGGGCCAACTAATGAAAAACTGTTTTTT.

Concerning this clone: One end of the junction fails to match germline, which may point to a read error. The V and J genes are TRBV4-1 and TRBJ2-7, with D hard to call. CDR1 and CDR2 (germline): MGHRA, YSYEKL. CDR3 size: 13 residues. The CDR3 loop is CASSQERAYEQYF. In nucleotides, the CDR3 is TGTGCCAGCAGCCAAGAGAGAGCCTACGAGCAGTACTTC.

This clone occurred a few times. This chain connects TRBV4-3 to TRBJ1-2; 7 nucleotides match TRBD1. The CDR3 is 16 residues long. Losses at the gene ends were 0 bases for V and 7 bases for J; bases not matched to a gene: 11. Germline V lookup: CDR1 LGHNA, CDR2 YSLEER. The CDR3 protein is CASSQDSIGGWGGYTF. The CDR3 nucleotides are TGCGCCAGCAGCCAAGACTCTATAGGGGGCTGGGGTGGCTACACCTTC.

This clone appeared a single time. V is TRBV5-1 and J is TRBJ1-2, with D unclear. The V gene lost 4 bases and the J gene lost 4 bases, with 14 bases spanning the gap. Germline-derived CDR1 and CDR2 are SGHRS and YFSETQ. CDR3 length equals 14 residues. This chain's CDR3 is CASSSQTFGYGYTF. In nucleotides, the CDR3 is TGCGCCAGCAGCAGCCAAACTTTCGGCTATGGCTACACCTTC.

This sequence joins TRBV4-2 and TRBJ1-1, with D possibly being TRBD1 (5 bases). The CDR3 is made up of 14 amino acids. The germline gives CDR1 LGHNA, CDR2 YNFKEQ. Between the trimmed V and J ends, which lost 0 bases and 5 bases, there was a span of 10 bases. For the CDR3, the DNA is TGTGCCAGCAGCCAAGACAGGGAAGGAACTGAAGCTTTCTTT. It is translated as CASSQDREGTEAFF.

The chain recombines TRBV18 with TRBJ2-5, with TRBD2 matching 7 bases. This CDR3 comprises 14 residues. Losses at the gene ends were 3 bases for V and 5 bases for J; bases not matched to a gene: 6. Germline-derived CDR1 and CDR2 are KGHSH and LQKENI. CDR3: CASSPASGKETQYF. Here the CDR3 DNA reads TGTGCCAGCTCACCGGCGAGCGGGAAGGAGACCCAGTACTTC. Using reference TRBV18 and TRBJ2-5 for the parts outside the CDR3, the full variable domain is NAGVMQNPRHLVRRRGQEARLRCSPMKGHSHVYWYRQLPEEGLKFMVYLQKENIIDESGMPKERFSAEFPKEGPSILRIQQVVRGDSAAYFCASSPASGKETQYFGPGTRLLVL.